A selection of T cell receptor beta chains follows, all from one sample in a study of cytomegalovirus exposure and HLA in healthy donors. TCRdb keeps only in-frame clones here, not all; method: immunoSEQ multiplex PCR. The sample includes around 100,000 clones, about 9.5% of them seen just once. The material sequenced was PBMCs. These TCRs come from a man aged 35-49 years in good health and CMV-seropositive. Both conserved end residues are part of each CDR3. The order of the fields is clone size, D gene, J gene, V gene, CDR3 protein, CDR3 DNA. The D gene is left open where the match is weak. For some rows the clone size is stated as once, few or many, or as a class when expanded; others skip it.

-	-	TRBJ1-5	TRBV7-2	CASSFGRGSNQPQHF	TGTGCCAGCAGCTTTGGCAGGGGAAGCAATCAGCCCCAGCATTTT
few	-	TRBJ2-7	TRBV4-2	CASSQDQGYEQYF	TGTGCCAGCAGCCAAGATCAGGGTTACGAGCAGTACTTC
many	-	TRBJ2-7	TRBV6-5	CASSYSHGSYEQYF	TGTGCCAGCAGTTACTCGCACGGGTCCTACGAGCAGTACTTC
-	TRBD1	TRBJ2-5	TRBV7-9	CASSSSGQGQETQYF	TGTGCCAGCAGCTCAAGTGGACAGGGTCAAGAGACCCAGTACTTC
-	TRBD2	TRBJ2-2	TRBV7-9	CASSRLGLNTGELFF	TGTGCCAGCAGCCGCCTGGGACTAAACACCGGGGAGCTGTTTTTT
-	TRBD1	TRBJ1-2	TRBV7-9	CASSSTSTGVDGYTF	TGTGCCAGCAGCTCTACTTCGACAGGGGTCGATGGCTACACCTTC
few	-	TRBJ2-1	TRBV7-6	CASSLGGQSDEQFF	TGTGCCAGCAGCTTAGGGGGCCAGAGTGATGAGCAGTTCTTC
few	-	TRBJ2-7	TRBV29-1	CSVGADNSYEQYF	TGCAGCGTTGGGGCGGACAACTCCTACGAGCAGTACTTC
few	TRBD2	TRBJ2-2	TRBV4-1	CASSQVAGVDTGELFF	TGCGCCAGCAGCCAAGTGGCGGGGGTGGACACCGGGGAGCTGTTTTTT
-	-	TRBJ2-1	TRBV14	CASSHLNPGSSYNEQFF	TGTGCCAGCAGCCACCTCAACCCGGGAAGCTCCTACAATGAGCAGTTCTTC
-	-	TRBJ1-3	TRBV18	CASSPNRDSDTIYF	TGTGCCAGCTCACCCAACAGGGATTCAGACACCATATATTTT
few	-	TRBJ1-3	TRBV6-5	CASSRYNSGNTIYF	TGTGCCAGCTCGAGGTACAACTCTGGAAACACCATATATTTT
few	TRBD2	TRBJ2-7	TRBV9	CASSPGDPTSGNYEQYF	TGTGCCAGCAGCCCGGGGGACCCGACTAGCGGGAACTACGAGCAGTACTTC
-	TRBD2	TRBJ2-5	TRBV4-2	CASSQDSRREVGQETQYF	TGTGCCAGCAGCCAAGATAGTAGGCGGGAGGTAGGGCAAGAGACCCAGTACTTC
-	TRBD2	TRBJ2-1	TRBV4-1	CASSQVALAGGNNEQFF	TGCGCCAGCAGCCAAGTCGCTCTAGCGGGAGGAAACAATGAGCAGTTCTTC
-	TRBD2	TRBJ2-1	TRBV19	CASSIVGLAAYNEQFF	TGTGCCAGTAGTATAGTGGGACTAGCGGCTTACAATGAGCAGTTCTTC
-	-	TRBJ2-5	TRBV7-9	CASSPRDQETQYF	TGTGCCAGCAGCCCCCGAGATCAAGAGACCCAGTACTTC
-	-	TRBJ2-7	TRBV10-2	CASSVISYEQYF	TGCGCCAGCAGTGTTATTTCCTACGAGCAGTACTTC
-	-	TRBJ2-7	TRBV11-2	CASSQQADEQYF	TGTGCCAGCAGCCAACAGGCCGACGAGCAGTACTTC
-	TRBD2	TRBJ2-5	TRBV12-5	CASGQGLAGGGTQYF	TGTGCTAGTGGCCAGGGACTAGCGGGAGGGGGGACCCAGTACTTC
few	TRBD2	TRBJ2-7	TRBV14	CASSPSGGLAGYEQSF	TGTGCCAGCAGCCCCTCCGGGGGGCTAGCGGGTTACGAGCAGTCCTTC
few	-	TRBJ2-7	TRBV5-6	CASSLAVGYEQYF	TGTGCCAGCAGCTTGGCCGTCGGCTACGAGCAGTACTTC
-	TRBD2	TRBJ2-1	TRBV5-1	CASSLLRTSGNEQFF	TGCGCCAGCAGCTTGCTTCGGACTAGCGGAAATGAGCAGTTCTTC
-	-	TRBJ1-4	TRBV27	CASSAFQGHPREKLFF	TGTGCCAGCAGTGCATTTCAGGGACACCCTAGGGAAAAACTGTTTTTT
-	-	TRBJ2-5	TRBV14	CASSQGQAGQETQYF	TGTGCCAGCAGCCAAGGGCAAGCGGGCCAAGAGACCCAGTACTTC
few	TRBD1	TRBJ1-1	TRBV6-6	CASSRTGGGTEAFF	TGTGCCAGCAGTAGGACAGGGGGGGGCACTGAAGCTTTCTTT
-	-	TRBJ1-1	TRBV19	CASSIGTLNTEAFF	TGTGCCAGTAGTATTGGGACACTAAACACTGAAGCTTTCTTT